This entry features one T cell receptor beta chain sequence. In this sample, this clone turned up once. The clone's antigen remains unknown. No much larger clonotype is one base removed from it; base qualities were not supplied. The collaborating institutions used their own protocols to collect whole blood in K2EDTA tubes. For TCRbeta analysis, collaborator samples were shipped as frozen whole blood, as isolated PBMCs, or as DNA extracted from either sample type. TCRbeta CDR3 regions were amplified from genomic DNA by means of the immunoSEQ Assay, a bias-controlled multiplex PCR. Per the authors' processing: Nucleated cell counts per sample were estimated from amplification of reference gene primers within the assay. To quantify the absolute abundance of each unique TCRbeta CDR3 rearrangement, sequence reads were collapsed and filtered. For each sample, productive Simpson clonality was calculated by taking the square root of Simpson's diversity index across productive rearrangements. Held by TCRdb, this immuneACCESS table contains in-frame sequences only and omits some clones. Under half of the omission traces to an unresolved V gene where checked; the cause of the rest is unknown. V and J calls and clone size come straight from that table; D and trimming were deduced from the DNA. The sample data list 200,000 to 250,000 clones, and 85% to 90% of these were observed just once. The top ten clones comprise around 1.5% of the sample.

Compared with germline, V lacks 5 bases and J lacks 10 bases; bases without a gene match: 8. Including the terminal cysteine and phenylalanine, the CDR3 comprises 13 residues. Here the CDR3 DNA is all that survives: 39 bases in frame from base 1. The germline V gene specifies MNHEY as CDR1 and SVGAGI as CDR2. These data belong to a study of blood T cell repertoires in COVID-19 (dated by TCRdb to the early 2020s). In the study overall: Samples covering the acute and convalescent phases of COVID-19 were provided by collaborators in the United States, Italy and Spain. The prospective study material was composed of cDNA or gDNA derived from T cells, B-cell-depleted T cells, or PBMCs. The dataset comprised deeply sampled blood TCRbeta repertoires from subjects exposed to, actively infected with, or recovered from COVID-19. The repertoires were made available in a free public database intended to serve as a resource for research on the immune response to SARS-CoV-2. Samples came from the ongoing ImmuneRACE study (first 160 participants) plus 1,254 subjects from 6 global collaborators. A de-identified subject ID, COVID-19 status, age in years and sex were almost always included in the sample metadata. Where HLA class I and class II types were available, the types were taken from metadata supplied by the sample provider, not from assay-based typing. The investigation overall reported the following: The amount of clinical and demographic metadata varied by source and participant and was provided uncurated.

The chain is encoded by TRBV6-5 joined to TRBJ2-1; 7 bases in the junction line up with TRBD2. The TCR originated in a man younger than 35 with active or convalescent COVID-19. Specimen: peripheral blood. CDR3 protein: CASSPSGGREQFF. The DNA is as follows: TGTGCCAGCAGTCCTAGCGGAGGACGGGAGCAGTTCTTC.